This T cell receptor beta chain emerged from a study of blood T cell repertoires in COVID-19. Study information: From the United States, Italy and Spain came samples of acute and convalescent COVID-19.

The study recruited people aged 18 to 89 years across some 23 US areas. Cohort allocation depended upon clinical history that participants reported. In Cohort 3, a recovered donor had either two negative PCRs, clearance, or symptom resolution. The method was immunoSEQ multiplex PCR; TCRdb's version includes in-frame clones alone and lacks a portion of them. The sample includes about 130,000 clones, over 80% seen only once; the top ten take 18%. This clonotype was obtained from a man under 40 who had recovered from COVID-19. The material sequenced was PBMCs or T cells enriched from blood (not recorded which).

This CDR3 is CATSSIVFSGVTEAFF. In nucleotides, the CDR3 is TGTGCCACCAGCAGCATCGTTTTCAGCGGGGTCACTGAAGCTTTCTTT. This chain joins TRBV15 and TRBJ1-1; D gene unclear. Germline V gene data show CDR1 as LNHNV and CDR2 as YYDKDF (reference sequence). The CDR3 extends over 16 amino acids. The V end lost 3 bases, the J end lost 4 bases, and 18 bases lay between the germline ends.